Listed here is a single T cell receptor (beta chain). Libraries were prepared by immunoSEQ multiplex PCR; TCRdb keeps only in-frame clonotypes and omits some of them. The sample carries approximately 740,000 clones, approximately 74% recorded once. The sample is drawn from a study of shared clonotypes between healthy human individuals. Germline V gene data show CDR1 as MNHNS and CDR2 as SASEGT. V dropped 1 base and J dropped 7 bases, with 13 bases sitting between them. CDR3 size: 15 residues. Source material: memory CD4+ T cells sorted from blood. Subset described: CD45RA-negative fraction. This receptor was obtained from a young woman in good health. This chain connects TRBV6-1 to TRBJ1-4; D may be TRBD1 (5 bases). The CDR3 nucleotides read TGTGCCAGCAGTGAAGGCCAGGGTCTCGGTGAAAAACTGTTTTTT. Translated: CASSEGQGLGEKLFF.